This T cell receptor (beta chain) derives from a study of blood T cell repertoires in COVID-19. As processed by the authors: Estimated nucleated cell counts came from reference gene primer amplification. Some clones are missing from TCRdb's copy, which holds only in-frame ones; the method was immunoSEQ multiplex PCR. Clonal size and the V and J genes are those of that table, whereas D and trimming came from the DNA. The table has about 150,000 clones, around 89% seen once; the top ten hold approximately 15%. CDR1 is GTSNPN, CDR2 SVGIG, per germline (reference sequence). Trimming removed 5 bases from V and 5 bases from J; junction bases left unmatched: 4. This CDR3 region has 12 residues.

The TCR was taken from a woman aged 40 to 50 with acute or convalescent COVID-19. The specimen sequenced was peripheral blood. The chain has TRBV30 and TRBJ2-7; TRBD1 matches at 9 bases. In DNA form, the CDR3 reads TGTGCCTGGGCGGGACAGGGAGACGAGCAGTACTTC. This codes for CAWAGQGDEQYF.